The present TCR beta chain was sequenced within a study of shared clonotypes between healthy human individuals. Looking at the study overall: Contributing individuals were a couple of females and a few males aged 18 to 49.

The assay was immunoSEQ multiplex PCR, and TCRdb's table has in-frame clones only and misses some. The sample lists over a million clones, about 98% occurring once. The sequence was obtained from a man under 40 in good health. The sample consisted of naive CD4+ T cells sorted from blood. This sample's subset: CD45RA+ positively selected.

CDR3 amino acids: CASSGSFYSNQPQHF. The CDR3 DNA reads TGTGCCAGCAGCGGTTCGTTCTATAGCAATCAGCCCCAGCATTTT. The V and J genes are TRBV28 and TRBJ1-5; D call uncertain. The CDR3 is made up of 15 amino acids. V lost 6 bases and J 0 bases, leaving 12 bases between the germline ends. CDR1 and CDR2 from the germline V gene are MDHEN and SYDVKM.